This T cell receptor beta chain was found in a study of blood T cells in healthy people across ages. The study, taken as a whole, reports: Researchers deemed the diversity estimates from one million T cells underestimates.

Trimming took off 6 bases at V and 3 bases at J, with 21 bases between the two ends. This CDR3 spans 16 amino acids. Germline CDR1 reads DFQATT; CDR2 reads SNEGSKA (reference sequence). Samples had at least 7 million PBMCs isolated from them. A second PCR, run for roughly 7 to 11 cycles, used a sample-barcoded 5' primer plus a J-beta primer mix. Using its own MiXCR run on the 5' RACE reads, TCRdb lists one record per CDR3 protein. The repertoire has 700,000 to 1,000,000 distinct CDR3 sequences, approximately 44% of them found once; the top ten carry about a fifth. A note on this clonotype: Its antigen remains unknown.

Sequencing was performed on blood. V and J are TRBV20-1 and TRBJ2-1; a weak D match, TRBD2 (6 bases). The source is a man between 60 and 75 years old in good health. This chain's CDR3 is CSAAGPLVGVYNEQFF. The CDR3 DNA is TGCAGTGCGGCGGGGCCTCTGGTCGGAGTCTACAATGAGCAGTTCTTC.